A selection of T cell receptor beta chains follows, all from one sample in a study of shared clonotypes between healthy human individuals. The table came from immunoSEQ multiplex PCR; TCRdb's copy has only in-frame clones and leaves some out. Of 740,000 or so clones detected, about 80% appear once; the ten largest clones hold around 1.8%. The sample comprised memory CD4+ T cells sorted from blood. The origin of the receptors is a woman between 25 and 40 years old in good health. Both conserved end residues are part of each CDR3.

j_gene,v_gene,CDR3aa
TRBJ1-1,TRBV5-1,CASSLIPPANTEAFF
TRBJ2-3,TRBV5-6,CASSFASGSTDTQYF
TRBJ2-3,TRBV6-6,CASSQSETSTDTQYF
TRBJ1-4,TRBV4-1,CASSQDQVGGGEREKLFF
TRBJ2-3,TRBV5-1,CASSLGGAVDTQYF
TRBJ1-1,TRBV28,CASSLRSEAFF
TRBJ2-7,TRBV7-9,CASSLYGGEQYF
TRBJ2-2,TRBV2,CASSVSGTGIFSGELFF
TRBJ2-1,TRBV10-3,CAISETSGTNEQFF
TRBJ1-2,TRBV7-2,CASSSRQGYGYTF
TRBJ1-1,TRBV6-1,CASSRVASTEAFF
TRBJ2-3,TRBV5-6,CASSLGFGSTDTQYF
TRBJ2-5,TRBV19,CASSSRGSLETQYF
TRBJ1-1,TRBV6-5,CASSYSLGVDTEAFF
TRBJ2-3,TRBV2,CASRHPDSPWTTDTQYF
TRBJ2-4,TRBV6-6,CASSYSTAKNIQYF
TRBJ1-1,TRBV28,CASCSQGAGSAFF
TRBJ2-1,TRBV7-3,CASSPRAGIGFNEQFF
TRBJ1-4,TRBV28,CASRGAVNEKLFF
TRBJ2-7,TRBV2,CASSVDRGGEQYF
TRBJ1-3,TRBV5-1,CASSPGPFEGSTGNTIYF
TRBJ2-3,TRBV5-1,CASSFGQGADTQYF
TRBJ2-3,TRBV11-1,CASSLAYLPDTQYF
TRBJ1-4,TRBV6-1,CASRKKATNEKLFF
TRBJ1-6,TRBV6-6,CASSGPGGSSPLHF
TRBJ2-1,TRBV10-3,CAISVSIDNEQFF
TRBJ1-2,TRBV19,CASTFRGQSIFGYTF
TRBJ2-7,TRBV5-1,CASNTGGGVDEQYF
TRBJ1-5,TRBV5-8,CASSLRGGRNQPQHF
TRBJ2-1,TRBV6-1,CASSESGDPYNEQFF
TRBJ2-1,TRBV19,CASRGSGRLNEQFF
TRBJ1-5,TRBV7-2,CASSPGQGLTQHF
TRBJ1-2,TRBV30,CAWSVSGTGHGYTF
TRBJ1-2,TRBV2,CASTGLANYGYTF
TRBJ2-7,TRBV10-3,CAISEGPSYEQYF
TRBJ2-7,TRBV25-1,CATRVWEQYF
TRBJ1-1,TRBV28,CASSFLQGMNTEAFF
TRBJ1-4,TRBV30,CAWDQGPSGEKLFF
TRBJ2-1,TRBV11-2,CASSLVALEANEQFF
TRBJ1-5,TRBV6-5,CASRRTEGPQHF
TRBJ1-2,TRBV19,CASRWPGQINYGYTF
TRBJ1-1,TRBV7-8,CASSLQSQVEAFF
TRBJ2-4,TRBV7-9,CASSFAGYKNIQYF
TRBJ2-1,TRBV30,CAWSRDIIWNEQFF
TRBJ2-3,TRBV19,CASAGTDTDTQYF
TRBJ1-1,TRBV19,CASRTLRWQTNTEAFF
TRBJ1-5,TRBV6-6,CASSLGQLNQPQHF
TRBJ2-2,TRBV30,CAWSVGGGRTPGELFF
TRBJ2-2,TRBV5-6,CASSLSLTSASNTGELFF
TRBJ2-7,TRBV30,CAWSGSLVREGLGEQYF
TRBJ2-2,TRBV29-1,CSGGGSTGELFF
TRBJ2-3,TRBV5-4,CASSLGAGSPSTDTQYF
TRBJ1-1,TRBV28,CASRPGTGENTEAFF
TRBJ1-1,TRBV7-2,CASSLVLNTEAFF
TRBJ2-7,TRBV18,CASSPMDRDHEQYF